Following are 11 T cell receptor beta chains from one sample sequenced in a study of shared clonotypes between healthy human individuals. Profiled with immunoSEQ multiplex PCR; TCRdb holds only in-frame clones, not every one. The sample carries 2 million to 2.5 million clones, 85% to 95% recorded once. Sequencing was performed on naive CD4+ T cells from PBMCs. Specified subset: CD45RA+ positively selected. The receptors come from a man younger than 35 in good health. Some clones in this sample may be carry-over from other donors' samples.

This sequence joins TRBV15 and TRBJ2-7, with 13 bases identical to TRBD2. The germline V gene encodes CDR1 LNHNV and CDR2 YYDKDF (reference sequence). V lost 1 base to trimming and J lost 3 bases; unmatched junction nucleotides: 3. CDR3 size: 16 residues. As DNA, the CDR3 is TGTGCCACCAGCAGAGGGGGGACTAGCGGGAACTACGAGCAGTACTTC. This codes for CATSRGGTSGNYEQYF.

The CDR3 region is CASSLSAGTDTQYF. In nucleotides, the CDR3 is TGTGCCAGCAGCTTGTCGGCAGGCACAGATACGCAGTATTTT. The chain uses TRBV5-5 and TRBJ2-3, with D unclear. The germline CDR1 and CDR2 sequences are SGHKS and YYEKEE (reference sequence). This CDR3 comprises 14 residues. Between the trimmed V and J ends, which lost 1 base and 1 base, there was a span of 7 bases.

This chain uses TRBV5-1 with TRBJ2-5; 13 bases agree with TRBD2. The CDR3 extends over 16 amino acids. The V gene end was trimmed by 5 bases and the J gene end by 6 bases; junction bases not matched to a gene: 10. Germline CDR1 is SGHRS and CDR2 is YFSETQ. CDR3 coding DNA: TGCGCCAGCAGTGGACTAGCGGGAGTTTTAGGCCAGACCCAGTACTTC. The encoded protein is CASSGLAGVLGQTQYF.

The rearrangement joins TRBV2 to TRBJ2-5; D unresolved. The CDR3 has 14 amino acids. With 7 bases removed from V and 4 bases from J, the gap between germline ends came to 16 bases. Per germline, CDR1 SNHLY and CDR2 FYNNEI. DNA of the CDR3: TGTGCCAGCAAGGAAGGCCCGGTTCCAGAGACCCAGTACTTC. This codes for CASKEGPVPETQYF.

The chain links TRBV6-1 to TRBJ2-6, with 8 bases lining up with TRBD1. The CDR3 has 15 amino acids. Germline V gene sequence: CDR1 MNHNS, CDR2 SASEGT. Trimming took 6 bases from V and 2 from J; bases not matched to a gene: 3. This CDR3 reads CASRQQGAGANVLTF. CDR3 DNA: TGTGCCAGCAGACAACAGGGGGCTGGGGCCAACGTCCTGACTTTC.

The chain has TRBV6-1 and TRBJ2-2, with D hard to call. This CDR3 is built from 15 residues. Germline V gives CDR1 MNHNS, CDR2 SASEGT. Trimming cost V 8 bases and J 5 bases, with 18 bases left between them. CDR3 sequence: CASGSGSLYTGELFF. Written as DNA, the CDR3 is TGTGCCAGCGGTTCGGGCAGCTTGTATACCGGGGAGCTGTTTTTT.

The chain has TRBV7-9 and TRBJ2-7, with 9 nucleotides matching TRBD1. Germline V lookup: CDR1 SEHNR, CDR2 FQNEAQ (reference sequence). This CDR3 region has 14 residues. Trimming at V came to 7 bases and at J to 6 bases, leaving 10 bases not matched to a gene. The CDR3 reads CASKLGGTGLEQYF. Here the CDR3 DNA reads TGTGCCAGCAAGTTGGGGGGGACAGGGCTCGAGCAGTACTTC.

This chain connects TRBV28 to TRBJ2-2; TRBD1 or TRBD2 may be the D gene (5 bases each). CDR1 and CDR2 from the germline V gene are MDHEN and SYDVKM. This CDR3 region has 15 residues. Trimming cost V 5 bases and J 0 bases, with 10 bases left between them. The CDR3 region has the DNA TGTGCCAGCAGTAGAGGGACCACGAACACCGGGGAGCTGTTTTTT. Residues: CASSRGTTNTGELFF.

The chain is built from TRBV18 and TRBJ2-7, with TRBD2 as a possible D gene (6 bases). The CDR3 sequence is 16 residues long. The V end was cut by 3 bases, the J end by 1 base, with 16 bases between. Germline V lookup: CDR1 KGHSH, CDR2 LQKENI. The CDR3: CASSPKLPEGSYEQYF. CDR3 in DNA: TGTGCCAGCTCACCTAAGCTCCCGGAGGGTTCCTACGAGCAGTACTTC.

This clone was counted once. The rearrangement links TRBV28 to TRBJ2-6; 8 bases agree with TRBD1. The CDR3 has 17 amino acids. Per the germline V gene, CDR1 is MDHEN and CDR2 is SYDVKM. V lost 5 bases to trimming and J lost 0 bases; unmatched junction nucleotides: 6. The CDR3: CASSTGGTLSGANVLTF. As DNA, the CDR3 is TGTGCCAGCAGTACAGGGGGGACCCTCTCTGGGGCCAACGTCCTGACTTTC.

This chain connects TRBV6-6 to TRBJ1-3, with 7 bases that match TRBD1. With 6 bases clipped from V and 9 bases from J, the junction kept 11 bases outside the gene matches. The CDR3 sequence is 14 residues long. Per germline, CDR1 MNHNY and CDR2 SVGAGI (reference sequence). The CDR3, as DNA: TGTGCCAGCAGGGACGGGGCAGGGGGAGGCACCATATATTTT. As protein: CASRDGAGGGTIYF.